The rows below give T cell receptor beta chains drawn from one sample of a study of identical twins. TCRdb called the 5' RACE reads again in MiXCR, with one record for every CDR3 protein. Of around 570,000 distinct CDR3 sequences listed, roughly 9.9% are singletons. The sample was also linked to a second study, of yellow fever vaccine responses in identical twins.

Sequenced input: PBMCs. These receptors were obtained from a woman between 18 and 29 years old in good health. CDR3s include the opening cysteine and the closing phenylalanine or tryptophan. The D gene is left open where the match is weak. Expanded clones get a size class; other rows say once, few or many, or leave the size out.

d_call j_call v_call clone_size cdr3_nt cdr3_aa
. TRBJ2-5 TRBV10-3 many TGTGCCATCAGTGAGACTAGCCAAGAGACCCAGTACTTC CAISETSQETQYF
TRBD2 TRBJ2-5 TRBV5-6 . TGTGCCAGCAGCCCGGAGCCCGGGAGGCAAGAGACCCAGTACTTC CASSPEPGRQETQYF
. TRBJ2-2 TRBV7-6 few TGTGCCAGCAGCTTAGCAGCTGGCCAGGCAGCGAACACCGGGGAGCTGTTTTTT CASSLAAGQAANTGELFF
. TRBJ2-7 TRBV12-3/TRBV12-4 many TGTGCCAGCAGTTTAACTGCCCGAGGGCAGGAGGCCTACGAGCAGTACTTC CASSLTARGQEAYEQYF
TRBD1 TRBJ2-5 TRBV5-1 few TGCGCCAGCAGCTTGGATGGGACAGGGGGAGAGACCCAGTACTTC CASSLDGTGGETQYF
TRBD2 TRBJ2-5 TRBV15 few TGTGCCACCAGCAGAGCGGGGGGAGAGACCCAGTACTTC CATSRAGGETQYF
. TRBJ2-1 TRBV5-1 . TGCGCCAGCAGCTTGGGGGGCCGGATCAATGAGCAGTTCTTC CASSLGGRINEQFF
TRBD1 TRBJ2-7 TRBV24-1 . TGTGCCACCAGTGATCGTGCCTCAGGGGGCGACGAGCAGTACTTC CATSDRASGGDEQYF
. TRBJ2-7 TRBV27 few TGTGCCAGCAGTTTCTTGCCCGGGGACTCCTACGAGCAGTACTTC CASSFLPGDSYEQYF
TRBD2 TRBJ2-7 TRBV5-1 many TGCGCCAGCAGCCCGGGACTAGCGGGGCTCTACGAGCAGTACTTC CASSPGLAGLYEQYF
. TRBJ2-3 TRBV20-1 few TGCAGTGCTAGAGTTAGCGGAATCACAGATACGCAGTATTTT CSARVSGITDTQYF
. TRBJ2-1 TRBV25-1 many TGTGCCAGCAGTGAATCCGGCAATGAGCAGTTCTTC CASSESGNEQFF
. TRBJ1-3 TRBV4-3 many TGCGCCAGCAGCAACAACAGGGATCCTGGAAACACCATATATTTT CASSNNRDPGNTIYF
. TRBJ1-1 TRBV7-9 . TGTGCCAGCAGCTTAATACCCGCTGAAGCTTTCTTT CASSLIPAEAFF
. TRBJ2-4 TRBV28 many TGTGCCAGCAGTCCAATGGAAGCCGGCGGCATTCAGTACTTC CASSPMEAGGIQYF
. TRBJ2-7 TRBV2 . TGTGCCAGCAGGAATCAAGTAGGAGGGCGGGAGCAGTACTTC CASRNQVGGREQYF
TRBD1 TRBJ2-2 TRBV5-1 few TGCGCCAGCAGCTTTTTCCCCGGGACAGGGGGGCGCAGCACCGGGGAGCTGTTTTTT CASSFFPGTGGRSTGELFF
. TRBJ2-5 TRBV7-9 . TGTGCCAGCAGACCCGATCTTCCGGAACGGGAGACCCAGTACTTC CASRPDLPERETQYF
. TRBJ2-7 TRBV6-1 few TGTGCCAGCAGTCTTAAGCCCAGAGGGTTGATCGAGCAGTACTTC CASSLKPRGLIEQYF
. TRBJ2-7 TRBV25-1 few TGTGCCAGCAGTGACGGGACACGGACATACTTCTACGAGCAGTACTTC CASSDGTRTYFYEQYF
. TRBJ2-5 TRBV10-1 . TGCGCCAGCAGTGGGGACTTAGAGACCCAGTACTTC CASSGDLETQYF
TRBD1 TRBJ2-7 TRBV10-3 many TGTGCCATCACCGACGGGTCTCGTGAAGGGGGCAGAACCTACGAGCAGTACTTC CAITDGSREGGRTYEQYF
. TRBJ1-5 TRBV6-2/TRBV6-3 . TGTGCCAGCAGTTACTTACTCTTAAGGACCGAATTCTATAGCAATCAGCCCCAGCATTTT CASSYLLLRTEFYSNQPQHF
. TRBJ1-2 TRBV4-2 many TGTGCCAGCAGCCAAACGCAGGGTAGGGAATTCTATGGCTACACCTTC CASSQTQGREFYGYTF
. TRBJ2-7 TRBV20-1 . TGCAGTGCTAGTTCGATAGTCTACGAGCAGTACTTC CSASSIVYEQYF
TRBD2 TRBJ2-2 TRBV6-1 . TGTGCCACCACCCCTAGCGGGTACACCGGGGAGCTGTTTTTT CATTPSGYTGELFF
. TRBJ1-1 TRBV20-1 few TGCAGTGCTAGTGATCCCTTGACACCACTGAACACTGAAGCTTTCTTT CSASDPLTPLNTEAFF
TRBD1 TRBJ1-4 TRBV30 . TGTGCCTCTCAGGGGGAGGGAATGGAAAAACTGTTTTTT CASQGEGMEKLFF
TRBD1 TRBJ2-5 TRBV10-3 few TGTGCCATCAGTGGGAAGACAGGACAGGGGGAGAGCCAAGAGACCCAGTACTTC CAISGKTGQGESQETQYF
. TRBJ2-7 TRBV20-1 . TGCAGTGCTAACCGGGACTTGACATACTACGAGCAGTACTTC CSANRDLTYYEQYF
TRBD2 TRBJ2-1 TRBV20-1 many TGCAGTGCTAGAGAAATAGGACTAGCGGGCTACAATGAGCAGTTCTTC CSAREIGLAGYNEQFF
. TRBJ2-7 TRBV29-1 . TGCAGCGCCGGAGGGTCCTACGAGCAGTACTTC CSAGGSYEQYF
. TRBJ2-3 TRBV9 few TGTGCCAGCAGCATCAACAGGGTAGGGAACACAGATACGCAGTATTTT CASSINRVGNTDTQYF
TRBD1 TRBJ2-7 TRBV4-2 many TGTGCCAGCAGCCAAGGCGGGACAGGCCCCTACGAGCAGTACTTC CASSQGGTGPYEQYF
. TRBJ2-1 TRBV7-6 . TGTGCCAGCAGGGCTGATGAGCAGTTCTTC CASRADEQFF
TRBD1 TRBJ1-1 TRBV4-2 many TGTGCCAGCAGCACTAGACCGGGACAGATTTCGGGGAACACTGAAGCTTTCTTT CASSTRPGQISGNTEAFF
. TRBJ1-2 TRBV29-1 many TGCAGCGTTGACTACCAGCGGAACTATGGCTACACCTTC CSVDYQRNYGYTF
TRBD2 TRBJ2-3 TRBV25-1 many TGTGCCAGCAGTGACCCAGGACTAGCAGCAAGCACAGATACGCAGTATTTT CASSDPGLAASTDTQYF
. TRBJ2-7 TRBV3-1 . TGTGCCAGCAGCCAAGCCCAGGGGGGGCGCGAGCAGTACTTC CASSQAQGGREQYF
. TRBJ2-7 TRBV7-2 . TGTGCCAGCACCCCGTTCGGATCGGGAGCCTACGAGCAGTACTTC CASTPFGSGAYEQYF
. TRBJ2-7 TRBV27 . TGTGCCAGCAGGAGGACTTCGATTTACGAGCAGTACTTC CASRRTSIYEQYF
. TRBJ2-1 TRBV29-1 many TGCAGCGGGGGGGCGGAAAGGCAGTTCTTC CSGGAERQFF
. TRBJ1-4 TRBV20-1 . TGCAGTGCCGGCCGGGACCGGGAAAAACTGTTTTTT CSAGRDREKLFF
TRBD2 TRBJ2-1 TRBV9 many TGTGCCAGCAGCACCCTAGCGGAATCCTACAATGAGCAGTTCTTC CASSTLAESYNEQFF
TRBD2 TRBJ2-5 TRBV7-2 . TGTGCCAGCAGCGCCCTAGCGGGAGACCCAGAGACCCAGTACTTC CASSALAGDPETQYF
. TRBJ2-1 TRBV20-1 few TGCAGTGCTGAGAGTGAATCTGTCTACAATGAGCAGTTCTTC CSAESESVYNEQFF
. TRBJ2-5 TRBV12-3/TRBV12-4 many TGTGCCAGCAGTTTCTTGGGGGGAGGAGAGACCCAGTACTTC CASSFLGGGETQYF
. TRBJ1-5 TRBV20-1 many TGCAGTGCTAGAGACCTGAGGGAAACACGGGGTATACCCCAGCATTTT CSARDLRETRGIPQHF
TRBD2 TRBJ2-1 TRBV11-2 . TGTGCCAGCAGCTTAGCGCTTGGACTAGCGGGGTCTGAGCAGTTCTTC CASSLALGLAGSEQFF
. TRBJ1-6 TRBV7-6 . TGTGCCAGCAGCTCTTCAATCTCCTATAATTCACCCCTCCACTTT CASSSSISYNSPLHF
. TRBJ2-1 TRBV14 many TGTGCCAGCAGCCAACCCGGGAGTTTGTCCTACAATGAGCAGTTCTTC CASSQPGSLSYNEQFF
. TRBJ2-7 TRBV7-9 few TGTGCCAGCAGCTTATCCGCTGGCCACGAGCAGTACTTC CASSLSAGHEQYF
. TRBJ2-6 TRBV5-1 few TGCGCCAGCAGCTTGGTTCTTAGCTCTGGGGCCAACGTCCTGACTTTC CASSLVLSSGANVLTF
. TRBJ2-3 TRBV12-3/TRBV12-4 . TGTGCCAGCAGTTTCCGTCCGTTCACAGATACGCAGTATTTT CASSFRPFTDTQYF
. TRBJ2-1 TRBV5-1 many TGCGCCAGCAGCTTGGTCGGGCTCTCCTACAATGAGCAGTTCTTC CASSLVGLSYNEQFF
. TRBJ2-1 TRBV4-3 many TGCGCCAGCAGCCCCACCTCAACTACTGAGCAGTTCTTC CASSPTSTTEQFF